These 26 T cell receptor beta chains originate from one sample sequenced in a study of blood T cell repertoires in COVID-19. Clones were read by immunoSEQ multiplex PCR, and TCRdb kept only the in-frame ones, dropping some. The sample yields 340,000 or so clones, about 86% seen once. Sequencing was done on a sample of PBMCs or T cells enriched from blood (not recorded which). The receptors were sampled from a woman aged 40-49 years with acute COVID-19.

Of note for this clone: At the DNA level, this CDR3 is encoded by other sequences in the same sample as well. The chain carries TRBV9 and TRBJ2-3; 10 bases align to TRBD2. The CDR3 loop spans 15 amino acids. CDR1 is SGDLS and CDR2 is YYNGEE in the germline V gene. Losses at the gene ends were 2 bases for V and 2 bases for J; bases not matched to a gene: 2. The CDR3 is CASSVSGGATDTQYF. The CDR3, as DNA: TGTGCCAGCAGCGTCAGCGGGGGGGCCACAGATACGCAGTATTTT.

A note on this clone: Other DNA variants within this sample encode the same CDR3. V is TRBV3-1 (or the pseudogene TRBV3-2) and J is TRBJ2-1; D is possibly TRBD2 (6 bases). The V end lost 4 bases, the J end lost 4 bases, and 11 bases lay between the germline ends. The CDR3 spans 14 residues. Germline CDR1 LGHDT, CDR2 YNNKEL (reference sequence). The CDR3 sequence is CASSLNSGYNEQFF. The CDR3 nucleotides read TGTGCCAGCAGCCTGAATAGCGGATACAATGAGCAGTTCTTC.

This clone was counted a single time. This chain links TRBV5-5 with TRBJ2-6; D is perhaps TRBD1 (6 bases). Germline loops: CDR1 SGHKS, CDR2 YYEKEE (reference sequence). V lost 4 bases to trimming and J lost 4 bases, with 12 bases between them. The CDR3 covers 15 residues. The CDR3 protein is CASSRQVVGANVLTF. In nucleotides, the CDR3 is TGTGCCAGCAGCAGACAGGTAGTAGGGGCCAACGTCCTGACTTTC.

V usage is TRBV7-2 and J usage is TRBJ2-7, with a tentative D call TRBD2 (6 bases). Germline-derived CDR1 and CDR2 are SGHTA and FQGNSA. V dropped 5 bases and J dropped 4 bases, with 15 bases sitting between them. The CDR3 contains 14 residues. For the CDR3, the DNA is TGTGCCAGCAGCCCTAGCGCGGGGATTTACGAGCAGTACTTC. It is translated as CASSPSAGIYEQYF.

This clone appeared a single time. The V gene is TRBV3-1 (or the pseudogene TRBV3-2), the J gene TRBJ1-4, with D tentatively TRBD1 (6 bases). The V gene lost 2 bases and the J gene lost 8 bases, with 12 bases spanning the gap. Germline V gives CDR1 LGHDT, CDR2 YNNKEL (reference sequence). The CDR3 spans 14 residues. CDR3 sequence reads: CASSQHRVAEKLFF. CDR3 nucleotides: TGTGCCAGCAGCCAACACAGGGTGGCGGAAAAACTGTTTTTT.

The chain employs TRBV5-4 and TRBJ1-1, with D unresolved. The CDR3 runs to 15 residues. V shed 0 bases and J shed 4 bases, with 13 bases lying between them. Germline assignment: CDR1 SGHNT and CDR2 YYREEE (reference sequence). CDR3 loop: CASSLGGNRGTEAFF. CDR3 nucleotide sequence: TGTGCCAGCAGCTTGGGAGGGAACCGCGGCACTGAAGCTTTCTTT.

This sequence joins TRBV7-9 and TRBJ2-6; D perhaps matches TRBD1 (5 bases). The germline gives CDR1 SEHNR, CDR2 FQNEAQ (reference sequence). The CDR3 is made up of 16 amino acids. Trimming cost V 5 bases and J 0 bases, with 11 bases left between them. The CDR3 is CASSPKGISGANVLTF. The DNA for the CDR3 is TGTGCCAGCAGCCCAAAGGGGATCTCTGGGGCCAACGTCCTGACTTTC. Full variable domain (rest looked up from reference TRBV7-9 and TRBJ2-6): DTGVSQNPRHKITKRGQNVTFRCDPISEHNRLYWYRQTLGQGPEFLTYFQNEAQLEKSRLLSDRFSAERPKGSFSTLEIQRTEQGDSAMYLCASSPKGISGANVLTFGAGSRLTVL.

This sequence joins TRBV7-2 and TRBJ1-1; 7 bases align to TRBD1. Germline CDR1 reads SGHTA; CDR2 reads FQGNSA. The V segment lost 2 bases and the J segment 0 bases; nucleotides outside the gene matches: 3. The CDR3 sequence is 15 residues long. The CDR3 here is CASSLWGQMNTEAFF. CDR3 DNA: TGTGCCAGCAGCTTATGGGGACAGATGAACACTGAAGCTTTCTTT.

J is TRBJ2-2 and V is TRBV5-1; tentative D call: TRBD1 (5 bases). The ends were cut back, 1 base at V and 7 bases at J, with 14 bases in the middle. Germline values: CDR1 SGHRS, CDR2 YFSETQ. There are 15 residues in the CDR3. The CDR3 region is CASSLRGSLVGELFF. The CDR3 coding sequence is TGCGCCAGCAGCTTGAGGGGTTCCCTAGTCGGGGAGCTGTTTTTT.

This clone was detected only a few times. The CDR3, as DNA: TGTGCCAGCAGCTTATCGGGACAGGGGGGGAACACTGAAGCTTTCTTT. Protein: CASSLSGQGGNTEAFF. J is TRBJ1-1 and V is TRBV5-5; TRBD1 matches 11 bases. This CDR3 comprises 16 residues. Germline lookup yields CDR1 SGHKS and CDR2 YYEKEE (reference sequence). Trimming at V came to 2 bases and at J to 1 base, leaving 4 bases not matched to a gene.

This clone is a singleton in its sample. The chain couples TRBV7-2 to TRBJ2-1; 8 bases are shared with TRBD1. Germline V gene lookup returns CDR1 SGHTA and CDR2 FQGNSA. CDR3 length: 14 residues. After removal of 5 bases from V and 6 bases from J, the junction contained 6 bases not matched to a gene. CDR3 sequence: CASSRRDRPNEQFF. The CDR3 DNA reads as TGTGCCAGCAGCCGTCGGGACAGGCCCAATGAGCAGTTCTTC.

The V gene is TRBV19, the J gene TRBJ1-5; 8 nucleotides agree with TRBD1. CDR1 and CDR2 from the germline V gene are LNHDA and SQIVND (reference sequence). The CDR3 has 16 residues. After removal of 3 bases from V and 0 bases from J, the junction contained 4 bases not matched to a gene. The CDR3 nucleotides read TGTGCCAGTAGTATGTCGGGACAGGTTAGCAATCAGCCCCAGCATTTT. Protein sequence: CASSMSGQVSNQPQHF. The complete variable domain, with remaining parts taken from reference TRBV19 and TRBJ1-5, reads DGGITQSPKYLFRKEGQNVTLSCEQNLNHDAMYWYRQDPGQGLRLIYYSQIVNDFQKGDIAEGYSVSREKKESFPLTVTSAQKNPTAFYLCASSMSGQVSNQPQHFGDGTRLSIL.

The rearrangement uses TRBV5-1 and TRBJ2-5; TRBD1 agrees at 11 bases. CDR1 is SGHRS and CDR2 is YFSETQ in the germline V gene. This CDR3 spans 15 amino acids. V was clipped by 4 bases and J by 5 bases; unmatched bases: 7. CDR3 protein: CASSPSDRGPETQYF. The CDR3 region has the DNA TGCGCCAGCAGCCCCTCGGACAGGGGGCCCGAGACCCAGTACTTC.

The sample holds a few counts of this clone. This chain links TRBV7-8 with TRBJ2-5; D is perhaps TRBD1 (5 bases). V was clipped by 2 bases and J by 5 bases, with 15 bases between them. Germline CDR1 reads SGHVS; CDR2 reads FQNEAQ. CDR3 length equals 15 residues. The CDR3 coding sequence is TGTGCCAGCAGCTTAACAGGCAAGCGTCCGGAGACCCAGTACTTC. Residues: CASSLTGKRPETQYF.

This clone was counted between two and nine times. The genes are TRBV15 and TRBJ1-1, with D perhaps matching TRBD1 (6 bases). V was cut by 2 bases and J by 0 bases, with 13 bases left in between. The CDR3 totals 16 residues. Germline V gives CDR1 LNHNV, CDR2 YYDKDF (reference sequence). CDR3 loop: CATSRRTATLNTEAFF. In nucleotides, the CDR3 is TGTGCCACCAGCAGAAGGACAGCGACTTTGAACACTGAAGCTTTCTTT.

V and J are TRBV24-1 and TRBJ2-5; D may be TRBD1 (6 bases). V lost 9 bases to trimming and J lost 5 bases, with 15 bases between them. This CDR3 has 13 residues. CDR1 and CDR2 (germline): KGHDR, SFDVKD. CDR3 sequence reads: CATGGQSQETQYF. CDR3 DNA: TGTGCCACCGGGGGCCAGAGTCAGGAGACCCAGTACTTC.

The V call is TRBV15, the J call TRBJ2-5, with 12 positions matching TRBD2. Germline V gene sequence: CDR1 LNHNV, CDR2 YYDKDF (reference sequence). The CDR3 covers 18 residues. V was clipped by 0 bases and J by 5 bases; unmatched bases: 10. This chain's CDR3 is CATSRDRLAGATGETQYF. As DNA, the CDR3 is TGTGCCACCAGCAGAGATAGACTAGCGGGGGCGACGGGGGAGACCCAGTACTTC. Full variable domain (missing parts from reference TRBV15 and TRBJ2-5): DAMVIQNPRYQVTQFGKPVTLSCSQTLNHNVMYWYQQKSSQAPKLLFHYYDKDFNNEADTPDNFQSRRPNTSFCFLDIRSPGLGDTAMYLCATSRDRLAGATGETQYFGPGTRLLVL.

The chain carries TRBV7-8 and TRBJ2-7, with D uncertain. The CDR3 has 14 amino acids. Trimming took 1 base from V and 1 from J, leaving 8 bases between them. Per the germline V gene, CDR1 is SGHVS and CDR2 is FQNEAQ. CDR3 sequence: CASSLVHRSYEQYF. The CDR3 DNA reads as TGTGCCAGCAGCTTAGTTCACAGATCCTACGAGCAGTACTTC.

The J gene is TRBJ1-2, the V gene TRBV19; a weak D match, TRBD1 (5 bases). The V gene's germline CDR1 is LNHDA and CDR2 SQIVND (reference sequence). Trimming removed 7 bases from V and 7 bases from J, with 19 bases in between. This CDR3 spans 14 amino acids. CDR3 residues: CASNRQGATGGYTF. The CDR3 DNA is TGTGCCAGTAATCGGCAGGGCGCCACGGGTGGCTACACCTTC.

The chain has TRBV29-1 and TRBJ1-4; D remains unclear. The CDR3 contains 12 residues. Trimming removed 4 bases at V and 2 bases at J, with 5 bases between. CDR1 and CDR2 (germline): SQVTM, ANQGSEA. In nucleotides, the CDR3 is TGCAGCGTTGTCACTACTAATGAAAAACTGTTTTTT. Its translation is CSVVTTNEKLFF. Supplemented by reference TRBV29-1 and TRBJ1-4, the full variable domain reads SAVISQKPSRDICQRGTSLTIQCQVDSQVTMMFWYRQQPGQSLTLIATANQGSEATYESGFVIDKFPISRPNLTFSTLTVSNMSPEDSSIYLCSVVTTNEKLFFGSGTQLSVL.

This chain links TRBV28 with TRBJ2-7, with TRBD2 matching 8 bases. The length of the CDR3 is 15 residues. Unmatched junction bases numbered 10, after V lost 7 bases and J lost 2 bases. Germline-derived CDR1 and CDR2 are MDHEN and SYDVKM. The CDR3 reads CASINSGISAYEQYF. As DNA, the CDR3 is TGTGCCAGCATAAATAGCGGGATAAGTGCCTACGAGCAGTACTTC.

This chain joins TRBV9 and TRBJ2-3; TRBD2 agrees at 11 bases. CDR1 and CDR2 (germline): SGDLS, YYNGEE. CDR3 length: 16 residues. V trimming: 0 bases; J trimming: 4 bases; junction bases outside the gene matches: 4. CDR3 sequence reads: CASSVVAGGFPDTQYF. CDR3 DNA: TGTGCCAGCAGCGTAGTAGCGGGAGGGTTCCCAGATACGCAGTATTTT.

This chain links TRBV28 with TRBJ1-1, with 9 bases lining up with TRBD1. The V gene's germline CDR1 is MDHEN and CDR2 SYDVKM. The CDR3 is 13 amino acids. V trimming: 10 bases; J trimming: 7 bases; junction bases outside the gene matches: 10. This CDR3 reads CATRQGVEIEAFF. In DNA form, the CDR3 reads TGTGCCACCCGACAGGGGGTAGAAATTGAAGCTTTCTTT.

V and J are TRBV7-2 and TRBJ2-7; D might be TRBD1 (6 bases). The V end was cut by 6 bases, the J end by 4 bases, with 13 bases between. Germline CDR1 and CDR2: SGHTA and FQGNSA. The CDR3 is 13 amino acids. CDR3 region: CASSLWDTYEQYF. CDR3 coding DNA: TGTGCCAGCAGTTTATGGGACACTTACGAGCAGTACTTC.

This clone was detected only a few times. The chain uses TRBV7-2 and TRBJ2-2, with 11 bases lining up with TRBD2. Germline V gene lookup returns CDR1 SGHTA and CDR2 FQGNSA. This CDR3 contains 15 residues. Trimming at V came to 0 bases and at J to 6 bases, leaving 0 bases not matched to a gene. The CDR3: CASSLASGGAGELFF. The CDR3, as DNA: TGTGCCAGCAGCTTAGCTAGCGGGGGGGCCGGGGAGCTGTTTTTT.

The chain joins TRBV5-1 to TRBJ1-5, with a weak D call TRBD1 (5 bases). Per germline, CDR1 SGHRS and CDR2 YFSETQ. CDR3 length equals 14 residues. Trimming took 0 bases from V and 6 from J, leaving 10 bases between them. This chain's CDR3 is CASSLVAQGQPQHF. The CDR3, as DNA: TGCGCCAGCAGCTTGGTGGCTCAGGGTCAGCCCCAGCATTTT.